These 26 T cell receptor beta chains were sequenced from one sample in a study of blood T cell repertoires in COVID-19. Method: immunoSEQ multiplex PCR; TCRdb's copy keeps in-frame clones and lacks some. The sample lists about 250,000 clones; 89% were seen once. Sequencing was carried out using PBMCs or T cells enriched from blood (not recorded which). Receptors originate from a woman aged 25 to 45 with acute COVID-19.

The chain recombines TRBV5-1 with TRBJ1-3; no firm D call. Germline V gives CDR1 SGHRS, CDR2 YFSETQ. V gave up 4 bases and J gave up 2 bases, with 22 bases separating them. This CDR3 has 18 amino acids. Written as DNA, the CDR3 is TGCGCCAGCAGCCCCCAAGTGGCGGAGAACTTAGCTGGAAACACCATATATTTT. Translation gives CASSPQVAENLAGNTIYF.

V is TRBV2 and J is TRBJ1-5; no firm D call. This CDR3 comprises 14 residues. Germline V gene lookup returns CDR1 SNHLY and CDR2 FYNNEI. Trimming removed 2 bases from V and 7 bases from J, with 12 bases in between. The CDR3: CASSELRVDQPQHF. DNA for the CDR3: TGTGCCAGCAGTGAACTGAGGGTCGACCAGCCCCAGCATTTT.

The chain recombines TRBV18 with TRBJ2-1; 10 bases line up with TRBD1. From germline, CDR1 is KGHSH and CDR2 LQKENI. The CDR3 sequence is 15 residues long. V dropped 6 bases and J dropped 3; count of bases not matched to a gene: 5. This chain's CDR3 is CASSLGTGDYNEQFF. The CDR3 DNA reads as TGTGCCAGCTCGCTCGGGACAGGGGACTACAATGAGCAGTTCTTC.

V and J are TRBV15 and TRBJ1-5, with unresolved D. Per the germline V gene, CDR1 is LNHNV and CDR2 is YYDKDF (reference sequence). V dropped 0 bases and J dropped 1 base, with 7 bases sitting between them. The CDR3 totals 15 residues. CDR3: CATSREGSSNQPQHF. The CDR3 DNA reads TGTGCCACCAGCAGAGAGGGCAGCAGCAATCAGCCCCAGCATTTT.

The chain joins TRBV6-5 to TRBJ1-1; the D is unclear. The germline CDR1 and CDR2 sequences are MNHEY and SVGAGI. This CDR3 spans 12 amino acids. V lost 10 bases and J 6 bases, leaving 15 bases between the germline ends. The CDR3 protein is CATRLGSAEAFF. Written as DNA, the CDR3 is TGTGCCACTAGACTAGGGAGTGCTGAAGCTTTCTTT.

This chain links TRBV19 with TRBJ2-3; TRBD2 matches 8 bases. The CDR3 totals 15 residues. V lost 7 bases, J lost 1 base, and 7 bases stayed unmatched. Germline V gene sequence: CDR1 LNHDA, CDR2 SQIVND (reference sequence). This CDR3 reads CASTPARGGTDTQYF. CDR3 DNA: TGTGCCAGTACCCCCGCGCGGGGGGGCACAGATACGCAGTATTTT.

The gene calls are TRBV10-3 and TRBJ1-1; 9 positions agree with TRBD1. Germline-derived CDR1 and CDR2 are ENHRY and SYGVKD. Losses at the gene ends were 9 bases for V and 4 bases for J; bases not matched to a gene: 9. The CDR3 runs 14 residues. DNA of the CDR3: TGTGCCATTAAATGGACAGGGGAGGGCACTGAAGCTTTCTTT. This sequence encodes CAIKWTGEGTEAFF.

The chain combines TRBV11-2 with TRBJ2-2; D possibly corresponds to TRBD2 (6 bases). The length of the CDR3 is 15 residues. The V gene lost 2 bases and the J gene lost 2 bases, with 9 bases spanning the gap. The germline CDR1 and CDR2 sequences are SGHAT and FQNNGV. In DNA, the CDR3 is TGTGCCAGCAGCTTAACTAGCTACAACACCGGGGAGCTGTTTTTT. This sequence encodes CASSLTSYNTGELFF.

J is TRBJ1-4 and V is TRBV5-4; a possible D gene is TRBD1 (6 bases). Germline values: CDR1 SGHNT, CDR2 YYREEE (reference sequence). The V and J ends lost 2 bases and 3 bases respectively, with 8 bases between them. The CDR3 consists of 14 residues. The CDR3 loop reads CASSLTGSNEKLFF. CDR3 in DNA: TGTGCCAGCAGCTTAACAGGGTCTAATGAAAAACTGTTTTTT.

The V gene is TRBV2, the J gene TRBJ2-3, with 9 bases identical to TRBD2. This CDR3 has 18 amino acids. J lost 1 base, V lost 8 bases, and 16 bases had no gene match. Per germline, CDR1 SNHLY and CDR2 FYNNEI. In DNA form, the CDR3 reads TGTGCCAGCCCCCACGGAGCGGGGGGCCACCCACGCACAGATACGCAGTATTTT. Translation: CASPHGAGGHPRTDTQYF.

The V gene is TRBV4-2, the J gene TRBJ2-3; tentative D call: TRBD2 (6 bases). This CDR3 spans 17 amino acids. The V end lost 1 base, the J end lost 2 bases, and 16 bases lay between the germline ends. Germline CDR1 and CDR2: LGHNA and YNFKEQ. The CDR3: CASSQGKEGLHTDTQYF. Written as DNA, the CDR3 is TGTGCCAGCAGCCAAGGAAAGGAGGGGCTTCACACAGATACGCAGTATTTT.

The V gene is TRBV28, the J gene TRBJ1-5, with a possible D match to TRBD1 (5 bases). This CDR3 comprises 14 residues. Germline assignment: CDR1 MDHEN and CDR2 SYDVKM. The ends were cut back, 3 bases at V and 6 bases at J, with 12 bases in the middle. The CDR3 DNA sequence: TGTGCCAGCAGTTTTAGGTCTGACAGTCAGCCCCAGCATTTT. Translation gives CASSFRSDSQPQHF.

V and J are TRBV5-4 and TRBJ1-2; possibly TRBD1 for D (5 bases). V was pared by 0 bases and J by 5 bases, with 14 bases between. This CDR3 is 15 amino acids long. Looked up from germline, CDR1 is SGHNT and CDR2 is YYREEE (reference sequence). The CDR3 here is CASSLGLGVGYGYTF. CDR3 nucleotide sequence: TGTGCCAGCAGCTTGGGGTTAGGGGTTGGGTATGGCTACACCTTC.

The chain recombines TRBV6-5 with TRBJ1-5; TRBD1 matches at 8 bases. From germline, CDR1 is MNHEY and CDR2 SVGAGI. CDR3 length: 13 amino acids. Trimming cost V 9 bases and J 4 bases; bases outside gene matches: 5. CDR3 loop: CARQGAGNQPQHF. The CDR3 DNA reads TGTGCCAGGCAGGGGGCCGGGAATCAGCCCCAGCATTTT.

This chain connects TRBV9 to TRBJ1-3; D is unresolved. This CDR3 region has 13 residues. Deletions cut 4 bases from V and 2 bases from J, with 7 bases between. Germline values: CDR1 SGDLS, CDR2 YYNGEE. This CDR3 reads CASSFDTGNTIYF. In DNA form, the CDR3 reads TGTGCCAGCAGCTTCGACACTGGAAACACCATATATTTT.

For the CDR3, the DNA is TGTGCCAGCTCCCCCGGACAGGCGGACACTGAAGCTTTCTTT. Translation gives CASSPGQADTEAFF. The V call is TRBV18, the J call TRBJ1-1; 7 bases are a match to TRBD1. Germline V gene lookup returns CDR1 KGHSH and CDR2 LQKENI. The junction had 7 bases not matched to a gene; V was cut back by 6 bases and J by 3 bases. CDR3 length: 14 residues.

The chain uses TRBV2 and TRBJ2-3, with D unresolved. Germline V gene sequence: CDR1 SNHLY, CDR2 FYNNEI. The V and J ends lost 4 bases and 3 bases respectively, with 5 bases between them. This CDR3 region has 12 residues. CDR3 residues: CASSALTDTQYF. The CDR3 DNA follows: TGTGCCAGCAGTGCCCTAACAGATACGCAGTATTTT.

The rearrangement uses TRBV27 and TRBJ2-1; 7 bases map to TRBD1. This CDR3 contains 15 residues. Germline loops: CDR1 MNHEY, CDR2 SMNVEV (reference sequence). V shed 8 bases, J shed 4 bases, and the junction held 11 bases outside the gene matches. The DNA of the CDR3 is TGTGCCAGCTCAAAACAGGGGATTGGTTACAATGAGCAGTTCTTC. This codes for CASSKQGIGYNEQFF.

This clone has only a few counts. The chain uses TRBV3-1 (or the pseudogene TRBV3-2) and TRBJ1-2; possible D gene TRBD1, 5 bases. CDR3 length: 15 amino acids. Trimming removed 2 bases from V and 8 bases from J, with 18 bases in between. Germline assignment: CDR1 LGHDT and CDR2 YNNKEL (reference sequence). The CDR3 DNA follows: TGTGCCAGCAGCCAACCGGGACGGGCGGGAAGGGGCTACACCTTC. Its protein is CASSQPGRAGRGYTF.

The chain uses TRBV19 and TRBJ1-2, with TRBD1 matching 10 bases. The germline CDR1 and CDR2 sequences are LNHDA and SQIVND (reference sequence). V lost 3 bases to trimming and J lost 2 bases; unmatched junction nucleotides: 3. The CDR3 spans 15 residues. In DNA form, the CDR3 reads TGTGCCAGTAGTATGGCGGACAGGGGGAACTATGGCTACACCTTC. Residues: CASSMADRGNYGYTF.

This clone was picked up one time. The chain is built from TRBV2 and TRBJ2-1; 11 bases match TRBD2. Germline CDR1 SNHLY, CDR2 FYNNEI. Germline trimming cut 8 bases from V and 6 bases from J; bases unmatched to any gene: 15. The CDR3 consists of 17 residues. CDR3 DNA sequence: TGTGCCAGCCATCTAGCGGGGGGCGTCATCGCCCCCAATGAGCAGTTCTTC. Protein sequence: CASHLAGGVIAPNEQFF. The full variable domain, its missing parts supplied by reference TRBV2 and TRBJ2-1, is EPEVTQTPSHQVTQMGQEVILRCVPISNHLYFYWYRQILGQKVEFLVSFYNNEISEKSEIFDDQFSVERPDGSNFTLKIRSTKLEDSAMYFCASHLAGGVIAPNEQFFGPGTRLTVL.

This chain joins TRBV3-1 (or the pseudogene TRBV3-2) and TRBJ2-1; no reliable D call. The V gene's germline CDR1 is LGHDT and CDR2 YNNKEL (reference sequence). The CDR3 runs 13 residues. V lost 1 base, J lost 3 bases, and 4 bases lay in between. The CDR3 is CASSQARYNEQFF. DNA of the CDR3: TGTGCCAGCAGCCAAGCGCGCTACAATGAGCAGTTCTTC.

The genes are TRBV2 and TRBJ1-2; D call uncertain. CDR1 is SNHLY, CDR2 FYNNEI, per germline. The V gene lost 4 bases and the J gene lost 7 bases, with 13 bases spanning the gap. CDR3 length: 13 amino acids. CDR3 sequence: CASSGSGAVGYTF. The CDR3, as DNA: TGTGCCAGCAGTGGTTCAGGCGCTGTTGGCTACACCTTC.

The chain is built from TRBV18 and TRBJ2-5; weak D call: TRBD1 (6 bases). Germline V CDR1 and CDR2: KGHSH, LQKENI. This CDR3 contains 16 residues. Trimming shortened V by 0 bases and J by 2 bases, and 13 bases separated the two germline ends. The CDR3 protein is CASSPPSRGSQETQYF. The CDR3 DNA sequence: TGTGCCAGCTCACCACCCTCCAGGGGCAGTCAAGAGACCCAGTACTTC.

The chain's CDR3 is CATERGRYYGYTF. CDR3 DNA sequence: TGTGCCACCGAACGCGGCAGATACTATGGCTACACCTTC. The V and J genes are TRBV19 and TRBJ1-2; D gene uncertain. Germline-derived CDR1 and CDR2 are LNHDA and SQIVND (reference sequence). CDR3 length: 13 amino acids. The V and J ends lost 10 bases and 3 bases respectively, with 15 bases between them.

This clone was seen just once. The chain carries TRBV7-6 and TRBJ2-7; 7 bases line up with TRBD2. Germline CDR1 and CDR2: SGHVS and FNYEAQ. CDR3 length: 13 residues. V lost 2 bases and J lost 5; bases outside the gene matches: 3. This CDR3 reads CASSLRGGDEQYF. The CDR3 DNA follows: TGTGCCAGCAGCTTAAGGGGAGGGGACGAGCAGTACTTC.